This T cell receptor beta chain was profiled in a study of T cell clones after liver transplantation. Overall study: TCRbeta sequencing after a pre-transplant mixed lymphocyte reaction identified graft-donor-reactive clones, later tracked in post-transplant blood. Patients counted as tolerant after at least one year off all immunosuppression, enzymes not exceeding twice normal. Three of eight recipients were HCV-positive; others had non-autoimmune, non-viral indications.

Clones were sequenced by immunoSEQ multiplex PCR, and TCRdb holds only the in-frame ones, with some missing. In the table there are more than 70,000 clones, over 80% of which are singletons. Germline CDR1 reads SGHRS; CDR2 reads YFSETQ. J lost 5 bases, V lost 2 bases, and 6 bases had no gene match. CDR3 size: 15 residues. The gene calls are TRBV5-1 and TRBJ2-1; 8 nucleotides agree with TRBD2. Sample: CD4+ T cells from blood, taken at the 22-month timepoint. This clonotype was sampled from a human patient who received a liver transplant. Some of the T cells may derive from the graft donor. DNA for the CDR3: TGCGCCAGCAGCTTCGGGGGGGCACCAGACAATGAGCAGTTCTTC. This sequence encodes CASSFGGAPDNEQFF.